The rows below give T cell receptor beta chains drawn from one sample of a study of T cell responses to AZD1222 COVID-19 vaccine. The method was immunoSEQ multiplex PCR; TCRdb's version includes in-frame clones alone and lacks a portion of them. This sample has 100,000 to 120,000 clones, with around 90% found just once. This specimen was peripheral blood, taken 28 days after the second AZD1222 dose. The receptors here all came from an adult who received the AZD1222 COVID-19 vaccine. Both conserved end residues are part of each CDR3. D genes are given only for firm matches.

cdr3_aa: CASSPPIEGSELFF
v_call: TRBV5-4
cdr3_length: 14
j_call: TRBJ2-2
d_call: .

cdr3_aa: CASSLGGLGQPQHF
v_call: TRBV7-9
cdr3_length: 14
j_call: TRBJ1-5
d_call: .

cdr3_aa: CATSVGGWDEKLFF
v_call: TRBV19
cdr3_length: 14
j_call: TRBJ1-4
d_call: .

cdr3_aa: CASDPTGGYTGELFF
v_call: TRBV11-2
cdr3_length: 15
j_call: TRBJ2-2
d_call: TRBD1

cdr3_aa: CASREISTGELFF
v_call: TRBV10-2
cdr3_length: 13
j_call: TRBJ2-2
d_call: .

cdr3_aa: CASEWTGDGIQYF
v_call: TRBV7-2
cdr3_length: 13
j_call: TRBJ2-4
d_call: TRBD1

cdr3_aa: CASSPPNGNTGELFF
v_call: TRBV18
cdr3_length: 15
j_call: TRBJ2-2
d_call: .

cdr3_aa: CASIQGGRTAFGYGYTF
v_call: TRBV28
cdr3_length: 17
j_call: TRBJ1-2
d_call: TRBD1

cdr3_aa: CASSLGAVRGNTIYF
v_call: TRBV7-9
cdr3_length: 15
j_call: TRBJ1-3
d_call: .

cdr3_aa: CASSLFGVLNYGYTF
v_call: TRBV13
cdr3_length: 15
j_call: TRBJ1-2
d_call: .

cdr3_aa: CRLLRKTEAFF
v_call: TRBV20-1
cdr3_length: 11
j_call: TRBJ1-1
d_call: .